This TCR beta chain was identified in a study of blood T cell repertoires in COVID-19. Germline assignment: CDR1 SGHRS and CDR2 YFSETQ. This CDR3 has 15 amino acids. J lost 2 bases, V lost 0 bases, and 4 bases had no gene match. The assay was immunoSEQ multiplex PCR, and TCRdb's table has in-frame clones only and misses some. The sample consists of 150,000 to 200,000 clones, over 80% of them appearing once. The chain uses TRBV5-1 and TRBJ2-5; 7 positions agree with TRBD1. This clonotype originated in a woman between 55 and 75 years old who had recovered from COVID-19. The sample comprised PBMCs or T cells enriched from blood (not recorded which). The CDR3 is CASSLGDRSQETQYF. The CDR3 nucleotides are TGCGCCAGCAGCTTGGGGGACAGAAGTCAAGAGACCCAGTACTTC.